The 6 T cell receptor beta chains below all came from one sample that was sequenced in a study of control samples from healthy donors and cancer patients. Method: immunoSEQ multiplex PCR; TCRdb's copy keeps in-frame clones and lacks some. There are about 94,000 clones in the sample; just over 90% occur only once, and over 3% lies in the top ten. Sequencing was carried out using blood. The receptors stem from a woman younger than 35 in good health.

The chain has TRBV4-1 and TRBJ2-7, with 7 bases aligning to TRBD1. The CDR3 contains 14 residues. V was pared by 4 bases and J by 5 bases, with 8 bases of the junction left unmatched. Germline V gene lookup returns CDR1 MGHRA and CDR2 YSYEKL. The DNA for the CDR3 is TGCGCCAGCAGCCCATATTCGACAGGGAACGAGCAGTACTTC. It encodes CASSPYSTGNEQYF.

Only one count was recorded for this clone. The chain is built from TRBV3-1 (or the pseudogene TRBV3-2) and TRBJ2-3; D remains ambiguous. CDR3 length equals 17 residues. The germline V gene has CDR1 LGHDT and CDR2 YNNKEL (reference sequence). The V end lost 8 bases, the J end lost 2 bases, and 23 bases lay between the germline ends. CDR3 DNA: TGTGCCAGCGCCGAAAGCATGGGCCCCACCTTCACAGATACGCAGTATTTT. It yields the protein CASAESMGPTFTDTQYF.

This CDR3 is CASSLTDTYEQYF. CDR3 nucleotide sequence: TGTGCCAGCAGCTTGACAGATACCTACGAGCAGTACTTC. V is TRBV5-5 and J is TRBJ2-7; D ambiguous. This CDR3 has 13 amino acids. CDR1 SGHKS and CDR2 YYEKEE come from the germline V gene (reference sequence). Trimming pared 1 base from V and 2 bases from J, leaving 7 bases between.

The CDR3 loop reads CATSLRVENTEAFF. The CDR3 bases are TGTGCCACCAGCCTCCGGGTAGAGAACACTGAAGCTTTCTTT. V and J are TRBV15 and TRBJ1-1; D ambiguous. Germline V gives CDR1 LNHNV, CDR2 YYDKDF (reference sequence). This CDR3 has 14 residues. Deletions cut 5 bases from V and 1 base from J, with 11 bases between.

The genes are TRBV27 and TRBJ2-2; TRBD2 might be the D (5 bases). The CDR3 loop spans 17 amino acids. Germline V gene data show CDR1 as MNHEY and CDR2 as SMNVEV (reference sequence). Between the trimmed V and J ends, which lost 8 bases and 0 bases, there was a span of 19 bases. The CDR3 nucleotides read TGTGCCAGCGGGCGTTGGGCCCGGGAAGCGAACACCGGGGAGCTGTTTTTT. Protein: CASGRWAREANTGELFF.

V is TRBV7-3 and J is TRBJ2-3; the D gene is possibly TRBD2 (6 bases). Germline CDR1 is SGHTA and CDR2 is FQGTGA. V was clipped by 5 bases and J by 2 bases, with 11 bases between them. This CDR3 is 14 amino acids long. CDR3 bases: TGTGCCAGCAGCGAAAGCGGGTCCACAGATACGCAGTATTTT. It translates to CASSESGSTDTQYF.